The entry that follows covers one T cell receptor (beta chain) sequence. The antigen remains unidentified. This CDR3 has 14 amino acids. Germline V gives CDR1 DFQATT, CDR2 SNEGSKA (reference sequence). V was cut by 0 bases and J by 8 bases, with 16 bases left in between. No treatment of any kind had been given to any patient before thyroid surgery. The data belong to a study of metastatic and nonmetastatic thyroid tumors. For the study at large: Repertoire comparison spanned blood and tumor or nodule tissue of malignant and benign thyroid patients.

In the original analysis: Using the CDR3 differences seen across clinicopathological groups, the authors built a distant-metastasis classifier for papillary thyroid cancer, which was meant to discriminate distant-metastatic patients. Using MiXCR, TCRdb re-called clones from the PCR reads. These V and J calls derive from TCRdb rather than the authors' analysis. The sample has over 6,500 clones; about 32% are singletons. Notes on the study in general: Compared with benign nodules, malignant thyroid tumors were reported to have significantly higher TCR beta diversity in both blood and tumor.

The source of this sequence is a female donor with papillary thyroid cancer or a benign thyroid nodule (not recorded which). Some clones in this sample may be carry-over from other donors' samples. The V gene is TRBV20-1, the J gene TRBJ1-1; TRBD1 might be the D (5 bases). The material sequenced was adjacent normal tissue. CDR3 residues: CSARDKTAGPEAFF. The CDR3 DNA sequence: TGCAGTGCTAGAGATAAAACGGCGGGACCCGAAGCTTTCTTT.